Below, 20 T cell receptor beta chains from the same sample are listed, as sequenced in a study of spatial heterogeneity in lung cancer. The time point: sample taken at primary tumor resection. MiXCR, run by TCRdb on the 5' RACE reads, gives a single entry per CDR3 protein. The sample has 20,000 to 25,000 distinct CDR3 sequences; approximately 4.3% are singletons. Regarding the study as a whole: Tumors with more nonsynonymous mutations had more expanded intratumoral alpha and beta TCRs.

These receptors have no identified antigens. The material was lung tumor tissue, obtained at surgery. These receptors were obtained from a male donor with early-stage non-small cell lung cancer.

There are many counts of this clonotype. The chain has TRBV14 and TRBJ2-1, with D possibly being TRBD1 or TRBD2 (5 bases each). The CDR3 length is 16 residues. Trimming removed 0 bases from V and 7 bases from J, with 16 bases in between. CDR1 is SGHDN, CDR2 FVKESK, per germline. The CDR3 region has the DNA TGTGCCAGCAGCCAAGAAAAAGGTTGGGGCGGGAATGAGCAGTTCTTC. It yields the protein CASSQEKGWGGNEQFF.

J is TRBJ2-5 and V is TRBV5-1, with no clear D. The CDR3 is 13 amino acids. The V end lost 0 bases, the J end lost 4 bases, and 7 bases lay between the germline ends. Germline V gene sequence: CDR1 SGHRS, CDR2 YFSETQ. The CDR3 loop is CASSLVRRETQYF. For the CDR3, the DNA is TGCGCCAGCAGCTTGGTGCGGCGAGAGACCCAGTACTTC.

This clonotype was detected ten times or more. V and J are TRBV12-3 or TRBV12-4 and TRBJ2-5, with a possible D match to TRBD1 (6 bases). The CDR3 sequence is 13 residues long. V lost 6 bases and J lost 5, with 13 bases in between. CDR3 sequence: CASREQGWETQYF. The CDR3 nucleotides are TGTGCCAGCAGGGAACAGGGCTGGGAGACCCAGTACTTC.

This clonotype has more than one count but fewer than ten. V is TRBV7-9 and J is TRBJ1-6, with a weak D call TRBD1 (5 bases). The CDR3 length is 14 residues. The ends were cut back, 6 bases at V and 9 bases at J, with 15 bases in the middle. Germline CDR1 SEHNR, CDR2 FQNEAQ (reference sequence). The CDR3, as DNA: TGTGCCAGCAGTTTGCAGGGAGTAGGTTCACCCCTCCACTTT. It translates to CASSLQGVGSPLHF.

The chain uses TRBV9 and TRBJ2-1, with D tentatively TRBD2 (5 bases). The length of the CDR3 is 16 residues. The germline V gene encodes CDR1 SGDLS and CDR2 YYNGEE. Deletions cut 7 bases from V and 4 bases from J, with 21 bases between. The CDR3 reads CASHPLPKRPYNEQFF. CDR3 coding DNA: TGTGCCAGCCACCCACTACCCAAGCGGCCGTACAATGAGCAGTTCTTC. The full variable domain, completed using reference TRBV9 and TRBJ2-1, is DSGVTQTPKHLITATGQRVTLRCSPRSGDLSVYWYQQSLDQGLQFLIQYYNGEERAKGNILERFSAQQFPDLHSELNLSSLELGDSALYFCASHPLPKRPYNEQFFGPGTRLTVL.

This clonotype was observed at least ten times. The chain employs TRBV7-8 and TRBJ2-3, with 11 bases identical to TRBD2. Unmatched junction bases numbered 3, after V lost 5 bases and J lost 2 bases. In germline, CDR1 is SGHVS, CDR2 FQNEAQ. The CDR3 covers 15 residues. CDR3 sequence (DNA): TGTGCCAGCAGCCCACTAGCGGGGGCCACAGATACGCAGTATTTT. As protein: CASSPLAGATDTQYF.

This clonotype showed up many times. The J gene is TRBJ1-4, the V gene TRBV4-1, with D perhaps matching TRBD1 (6 bases). The ends were cut back, 6 bases at V and 0 bases at J, with 17 bases in the middle. The CDR3 contains 17 residues. The germline gives CDR1 MGHRA, CDR2 YSYEKL. CDR3 sequence: CASRLNRAYATNEKLFF. CDR3 sequence (DNA): TGCGCCAGCAGACTCAACAGGGCTTATGCAACTAATGAAAAACTGTTTTTT.

The genes are TRBV20-1 and TRBJ1-4; D call uncertain. The CDR3 contains 11 residues. Trimming took 6 bases from V and 5 from J, leaving 7 bases between them. Germline lookup yields CDR1 DFQATT and CDR2 SNEGSKA (reference sequence). CDR3 in DNA: TGCAGTGCCCTGTGGAATGAAAAACTGTTTTTT. It is translated as CSALWNEKLFF.

This clonotype was recorded many times. Written as DNA, the CDR3 is TGTGCCAGCAGGTTCGGGACTAGGGAGTTCTTC. Residues: CASRFGTREFF. The chain recombines TRBV27 with TRBJ2-1, with 8 positions matching TRBD2. The germline V gene has CDR1 MNHEY and CDR2 SMNVEV (reference sequence). Trimming took 6 bases from V and 14 from J; bases not matched to a gene: 6. The CDR3 covers 11 residues.

There are many counts of this clonotype. This chain connects TRBV20-1 to TRBJ1-1, with 9 bases aligning to TRBD1. CDR1 DFQATT and CDR2 SNEGSKA come from the germline V gene (reference sequence). V trimming: 1 base; J trimming: 8 bases; junction bases outside the gene matches: 11. The CDR3 has 15 amino acids. CDR3 protein: CSARVAWGQGREAFF. The CDR3 DNA sequence: TGCAGTGCTAGAGTGGCGTGGGGACAGGGTAGAGAAGCTTTCTTT.

This clonotype has ten or more counts. The CDR3 sequence: CASSLSLSSAGNEKLFF. The CDR3 region has the DNA TGTGCCAGCAGCTTAAGTTTAAGTTCGGCAGGGAATGAAAAACTGTTTTTT. The rearrangement joins TRBV7-2 to TRBJ1-4; D might be TRBD1 (5 bases). The germline V gene has CDR1 SGHTA and CDR2 FQGNSA. V lost 2 bases and J 5 bases, leaving 18 bases between the germline ends. This CDR3 is 17 amino acids long.

Ten or more counts support this clonotype. This sequence joins TRBV6-4 and TRBJ2-3; either TRBD1 or TRBD2 may fit D (5 bases each). The CDR3 contains 14 residues. Germline-derived CDR1 and CDR2 are MRHNA and SNTAGT. Deletions cut 0 bases from V and 6 bases from J, with 10 bases between. The CDR3 DNA reads as TGTGCCAGCAGTGACTCCGGGGCACGGGATACGCAGTATTTT. It codes for CASSDSGARDTQYF.

This clonotype has a count of ten or more. The chain couples TRBV25-1 to TRBJ1-6; D is undetermined. CDR3 size: 13 residues. Trimming took 0 bases from V and 9 from J, leaving 6 bases between them. Germline V gene lookup returns CDR1 MGHDK and CDR2 SYGVNS. CDR3 coding DNA: TGTGCCAGCAGTGAATATCGAGGTTCACCCCTCCACTTT. It is translated as CASSEYRGSPLHF.

This clonotype came up many times. The chain recombines TRBV25-1 with TRBJ1-2; unclear D gene. Germline CDR1 MGHDK, CDR2 SYGVNS. With 1 base removed from V and 8 bases from J, the gap between germline ends came to 5 bases. CDR3 length: 11 residues. The CDR3 DNA reads as TGTGCCAGCAGTGAATTGGGGGGCTACACCTTC. As protein: CASSELGGYTF.

This clonotype showed up many times. The gene calls are TRBV7-2 and TRBJ2-7, with D perhaps TRBD2 (6 bases). Germline V lookup: CDR1 SGHTA, CDR2 FQGNSA. CDR3 length: 16 amino acids. V dropped 1 base and J dropped 7 bases, with 20 bases sitting between them. The CDR3 reads CASSLEGTGSSGEQYF. The CDR3 nucleotides are TGTGCCAGCAGCTTAGAGGGGACTGGTTCCTCTGGAGAGCAGTACTTC.

This clonotype was seen ten or more times. This rearrangement joins TRBV7-9 to TRBJ2-7; D is perhaps TRBD2 (5 bases). This CDR3 is 14 amino acids long. The germline CDR1 and CDR2 sequences are SEHNR and FQNEAQ (reference sequence). Deletions cut 3 bases from V and 5 bases from J, with 14 bases between. The DNA of the CDR3 is TGTGCCAGCAGCTTCACCGGGGAGAGCAACGAGCAGTACTTC. This codes for CASSFTGESNEQYF.

This clonotype was recorded at least ten times. This rearrangement joins TRBV20-1 to TRBJ2-7, with D hard to call. Germline CDR1 is DFQATT and CDR2 is SNEGSKA (reference sequence). The CDR3 runs to 14 residues. V lost 0 bases to trimming and J lost 0 bases, with 9 bases between them. The chain's CDR3 is CSARDLRSSYEQYF. CDR3 in DNA: TGCAGTGCTAGAGATTTAAGGAGCTCCTACGAGCAGTACTTC.

This clonotype showed up many times. The gene calls are TRBV7-9 and TRBJ1-5, with TRBD1 matching over 9 bases. Germline CDR1 is SEHNR and CDR2 is FQNEAQ (reference sequence). V dropped 4 bases and J dropped 7; count of bases not matched to a gene: 11. The CDR3 spans 16 residues. As DNA, the CDR3 is TGTGCCAGCAGCTCAGGGTGGACAGGGGATCGACAGCCCCAGCATTTT. This codes for CASSSGWTGDRQPQHF. Filled out from reference TRBV7-9 and TRBJ1-5, the complete variable domain reads DTGVSQNPRHKITKRGQNVTFRCDPISEHNRLYWYRQTLGQGPEFLTYFQNEAQLEKSRLLSDRFSAERPKGSFSTLEIQRTEQGDSAMYLCASSSGWTGDRQPQHFGDGTRLSIL.

This clonotype came up a few times. The chain carries TRBV7-9 and TRBJ2-6; D might be TRBD1 or TRBD2, each matching 5 bases. Trimming took off 3 bases at V and 0 bases at J, with 12 bases between the two ends. This CDR3 comprises 17 residues. CDR1 is SEHNR and CDR2 is FQNEAQ in the germline V gene (reference sequence). The CDR3 DNA reads as TGTGCCAGCAGCTTGAGGGGCTCCGCCTCTGGGGCCAACGTCCTGACTTTC. It translates to CASSLRGSASGANVLTF.

This clonotype was detected ten times or more. The chain carries TRBV7-3 and TRBJ2-7; a weak D match, TRBD1 (6 bases). V was cut by 4 bases and J by 1 base, with 17 bases left in between. Germline CDR1 SGHTA, CDR2 FQGTGA. The CDR3 runs 16 residues. CDR3 residues: CASSSPFRGLSYEQYF. CDR3 DNA sequence: TGTGCCAGCAGCTCGCCGTTCAGGGGTTTATCCTACGAGCAGTACTTC. The full variable domain, rest sourced from reference TRBV7-3 and TRBJ2-7, is GAGVSQTPSNKVTEKGKYVELRCDPISGHTALYWYRQSLGQGPEFLIYFQGTGAADDSGLPNDRFFAVRPEGSVSTLKIQRTERGDSAVYLCASSSPFRGLSYEQYFGPGTRLTVT.